This TCR beta chain was captured in a study of blood T cell repertoires in COVID-19. About the study: PBMCs, B-cell-depleted T cells, or T cells provided the cDNA or gDNA that made up the material.

The length of the CDR3 is 14 residues. V gave up 4 bases and J gave up 8 bases; unmatched junction bases: 3. CDR1 is SGHTA, CDR2 FQGTGA, per germline. TCRdb's copy holds only in-frame clones and misses some; the assay was immunoSEQ multiplex PCR. The sample includes approximately 280,000 clones, roughly 86% of them seen just once. This sequence was found in a woman aged 18-29 years who had recovered from COVID-19. The material sequenced was PBMCs or T cells enriched from blood (not recorded which). This chain connects TRBV7-3 to TRBJ2-1; 12 bases are shared with TRBD2. This CDR3 is CASSSTSGSYEQFF. The CDR3 coding sequence is TGTGCCAGCAGCTCGACTAGCGGGAGCTATGAGCAGTTCTTC.